Following are 29 T cell receptor beta chains from one sample sequenced in a study of glioma-infiltrating T cells after dendritic cell vaccination. TCRdb keeps only in-frame clones here, not all; method: immunoSEQ multiplex PCR. The repertoire holds roughly 100,000 clones, nearly 90% seen once, with approximately 2.7% in the top ten. Time point defined: after dendritic cell vaccination, including at tumor progression/relapse. This specimen consisted of blood, obtained after dendritic cell vaccination. The receptors come from a human donor with glioblastoma.

V gene TRBV6-1 combines with J gene TRBJ1-3, with no clear D. CDR1 is MNHNS and CDR2 is SASEGT in the germline V gene. Trimming removed 2 bases from V and 3 bases from J, with 11 bases in between. CDR3 length: 15 residues. The CDR3 bases are TGTGCCAGCAGTGAAAAGGAGGAGGGTGGAAACACCATATATTTT. It yields the protein CASSEKEEGGNTIYF.

J is TRBJ2-6 and V is TRBV6-1; D is undetermined. Trimming took off 6 bases at V and 2 bases at J, with 5 bases between the two ends. CDR3 length: 13 amino acids. Germline V gives CDR1 MNHNS, CDR2 SASEGT. The CDR3 protein is CASRVAGANVLTF. CDR3 coding DNA: TGTGCCAGCAGGGTAGCTGGGGCCAACGTCCTGACTTTC.

This chain links TRBV5-6 with TRBJ1-2, with TRBD1 identical over 7 bases. The CDR3 runs to 15 residues. Germline-derived CDR1 and CDR2 are SGHDT and YYEEEE. The trim removed 4 bases at V and 4 bases at J, leaving 10 bases unmatched. CDR3 bases: TGTGCCAGCAGCCAAGACGGCAGGGGGAGCTATGGCTACACCTTC. Encoded protein: CASSQDGRGSYGYTF.

CDR3: CASRTSGASSYNEQFF. Written as DNA, the CDR3 is TGTGCCAGTAGGACTAGCGGGGCGAGCTCCTACAATGAGCAGTTCTTC. V gene TRBV19 combines with J gene TRBJ2-1; 11 bases line up with TRBD2. Germline-derived CDR1 and CDR2 are LNHDA and SQIVND (reference sequence). The CDR3 covers 16 residues. The junction had 4 bases not matched to a gene; V was cut back by 6 bases and J by 0 bases. Supplemented by reference TRBV19 and TRBJ2-1, the full variable domain reads DGGITQSPKYLFRKEGQNVTLSCEQNLNHDAMYWYRQDPGQGLRLIYYSQIVNDFQKGDIAEGYSVSREKKESFPLTVTSAQKNPTAFYLCASRTSGASSYNEQFFGPGTRLTVL.

This chain uses TRBV4-2 with TRBJ2-3, with 10 positions matching TRBD2. Germline V gene lookup returns CDR1 LGHNA and CDR2 YNFKEQ. This CDR3 has 21 amino acids. Unmatched junction bases numbered 15, after V lost 0 bases and J lost 0 bases. CDR3 nucleotides: TGTGCCAGCAGCCAAGAACTAGCGGGAATGACGGGGTGGTTAAGCACAGATACGCAGTATTTT. Protein product: CASSQELAGMTGWLSTDTQYF.

The rearrangement links TRBV30 to TRBJ1-1, with 10 nucleotides matching TRBD1. Germline trimming cut 0 bases from V and 5 bases from J; bases unmatched to any gene: 9. This CDR3 has 16 residues. The germline gives CDR1 GTSNPN, CDR2 SVGIG (reference sequence). The CDR3 sequence is CAWSVLGTGEGTEAFF. For the CDR3, the DNA is TGTGCCTGGAGTGTACTCGGGACAGGGGAAGGAACTGAAGCTTTCTTT.

The rearrangement joins TRBV15 to TRBJ2-1, with 7 bases matching TRBD2. The CDR3 contains 16 residues. The germline V gene encodes CDR1 LNHNV and CDR2 YYDKDF (reference sequence). V was clipped by 3 bases and J by 2 bases; unmatched bases: 7. In DNA, the CDR3 is TGTGCCACCAGCAGGGACTCTAGCGGAACCTACAATGAGCAGTTCTTC. Protein product: CATSRDSSGTYNEQFF.

The rearrangement joins TRBV2 to TRBJ1-1; perhaps TRBD1 as D (6 bases). The CDR3 consists of 14 residues. V lost 7 bases to trimming and J lost 10 bases, with 22 bases between them. Germline lookup yields CDR1 SNHLY and CDR2 FYNNEI. The CDR3 DNA reads as TGTGCCAGCAACCTGGACAGTGGACGTACGCGAGCTTTCTTT. Protein: CASNLDSGRTRAFF.

This clone was counted once. The chain employs TRBV2 and TRBJ2-4; perhaps TRBD2 as D (5 bases). The CDR3 length is 16 residues. Germline values: CDR1 SNHLY, CDR2 FYNNEI. Trimming pared 0 bases from V and 0 bases from J, leaving 9 bases between. In DNA, the CDR3 is TGTGCCAGCAGTGAAGCTGGAGGACTAGCCAAAAACATTCAGTACTTC. This translates into CASSEAGGLAKNIQYF.

The chain has TRBV19 and TRBJ1-3, with D hard to call. The CDR3 length is 15 residues. Germline CDR1 reads LNHDA; CDR2 reads SQIVND (reference sequence). Trimming shortened V by 4 bases and J by 4 bases, and 14 bases separated the two germline ends. The CDR3 DNA follows: TGTGCCAGTAGTAACCAAGACACCGTCGGAAACACCATATATTTT. Protein: CASSNQDTVGNTIYF.

The chain joins TRBV5-6 to TRBJ2-1; 8 bases align to TRBD2. The ends lost 4 bases at V and 9 bases at J; junction bases unmatched: 12. The CDR3 is 15 residues long. CDR1 is SGHDT, CDR2 YYEEEE, per germline. CDR3 sequence: CASSPGTSRVREQFF. CDR3 DNA sequence: TGTGCCAGCAGCCCCGGGACTAGTAGGGTGCGTGAGCAGTTCTTC. The entire variable domain, with the rest obtained from reference TRBV5-6 and TRBJ2-1, is as follows: DAGVTQSPTHLIKTRGQQVTLRCSPKSGHDTVSWYQQALGQGPQFIFQYYEEEERQRGNFPDRFSGHQFPNYSSELNVNALLLGDSALYLCASSPGTSRVREQFFGPGTRLTVL.

CDR3 sequence: CASSEALPPSGSSYEQYF. The CDR3 DNA reads as TGTGCCAGCAGTGAAGCGCTTCCCCCTAGCGGGAGCTCCTACGAGCAGTACTTC. The V gene is TRBV6-1, the J gene TRBJ2-7; TRBD2 matches 10 bases. CDR1 is MNHNS and CDR2 is SASEGT in the germline V gene. V lost 0 bases, J lost 0 bases, and 8 bases stayed unmatched. The CDR3 loop spans 18 amino acids.

The chain joins TRBV6-1 to TRBJ1-4, with unresolved D. The CDR3 is 16 amino acids. Germline values: CDR1 MNHNS, CDR2 SASEGT. Trimming removed 3 bases at V and 0 bases at J, with 11 bases between. The CDR3 region is CASSETPGATNEKLFF. The CDR3 DNA reads as TGTGCCAGCAGTGAGACCCCGGGAGCAACTAATGAAAAACTGTTTTTT.

The rearrangement joins TRBV6-5 to TRBJ1-5; no reliable D call. CDR1 and CDR2 from the germline V gene are MNHEY and SVGAGI. The CDR3 consists of 13 residues. Between the trimmed V and J ends, which lost 6 bases and 6 bases, there was a span of 12 bases. The CDR3 protein is CASSRVLGQPQHF. DNA of the CDR3: TGTGCCAGCAGCCGGGTGCTGGGTCAGCCCCAGCATTTT.

The chain couples TRBV11-2 to TRBJ2-3, with D maybe TRBD2 (5 bases). From germline, CDR1 is SGHAT and CDR2 FQNNGV. The CDR3 length is 15 residues. Trimming left V 3 bases short and J 2 bases short, with 12 bases between. The CDR3 sequence is CASSFLSGYTDTQYF. In nucleotides, the CDR3 is TGTGCCAGCAGCTTTTTGAGCGGATACACAGATACGCAGTATTTT.

A few counts support this clone. The genes are TRBV2 and TRBJ2-2; possible D gene TRBD2, 6 bases. This CDR3 has 14 amino acids. Germline loops: CDR1 SNHLY, CDR2 FYNNEI. Trimming removed 4 bases at V and 2 bases at J, with 8 bases between. The CDR3 loop is CASSGGTNTGELFF. For the CDR3, the DNA is TGTGCCAGCAGTGGGGGGACTAACACCGGGGAGCTGTTTTTT.

The chain carries TRBV21-1 and TRBJ1-2; the table's D call, TRBD1, has no DNA check behind it. TRBV21-1 is recorded as a pseudogene. The CDR3 contains 16 residues. CDR3 DNA: TGTGCCAGCAAACTAAACGGGCCGACAGGAAACTATGGCTACACCTTC. This encodes CASKLNGPTGNYGYTF.

V and J are TRBV5-1 and TRBJ2-7; 7 bases agree with TRBD2. V lost 0 bases and J lost 10; bases outside the gene matches: 10. CDR1 and CDR2 (germline): SGHRS, YFSETQ. The CDR3 has 14 residues. The CDR3: CASSLGGGSFDQYF. For the CDR3, the DNA is TGCGCCAGCAGCTTGGGGGGGGGATCTTTCGACCAGTACTTC.

CDR3 protein: CASSPTGANVLTF. The CDR3 DNA reads as TGTGCCAGCAGTCCGACAGGGGCCAACGTCCTGACTTTC. The chain carries TRBV25-1 and TRBJ2-6, with D uncertain. V lost 5 bases, J lost 4 bases, and 6 bases lay in between. The germline CDR1 and CDR2 sequences are MGHDK and SYGVNS. The length of the CDR3 is 13 residues.

V usage is TRBV7-3 and J usage is TRBJ1-1; D is uncertain. From germline, CDR1 is SGHTA and CDR2 FQGTGA. Between the trimmed V and J ends, which lost 2 bases and 1 base, there was a span of 8 bases. This CDR3 comprises 14 residues. In nucleotides, the CDR3 is TGTGCCAGCAGCTTAGGGAGGGAGAACACTGAAGCTTTCTTT. Translation gives CASSLGRENTEAFF.

This chain joins TRBV10-3 and TRBJ2-3, with 12 bases lining up with TRBD2. The CDR3 consists of 15 residues. The junction had 5 bases not matched to a gene; V was cut back by 2 bases and J by 8 bases. Germline V gives CDR1 ENHRY, CDR2 SYGVKD. CDR3 in amino acids: CAISETRTSGITQYF. CDR3 nucleotide sequence: TGTGCCATCAGTGAGACCAGGACTAGCGGGATTACGCAGTATTTT.

The chain combines TRBV27 with TRBJ1-5; D might be TRBD1 (6 bases). Germline V gives CDR1 MNHEY, CDR2 SMNVEV (reference sequence). With 3 bases removed from V and 2 bases from J, the gap between germline ends came to 11 bases. The CDR3 extends over 15 amino acids. CDR3 bases: TGTGCCAGCAGTTTCACAGGGTATGGCAATCAGCCCCAGCATTTT. It yields the protein CASSFTGYGNQPQHF.

The genes are TRBV6-5 and TRBJ2-2; TRBD2 might be the D (6 bases). Looked up from germline, CDR1 is MNHEY and CDR2 is SVGAGI. There are 16 residues in the CDR3. Trimming pared 6 bases from V and 2 bases from J, leaving 16 bases between. The CDR3 protein is CASRYLPGDNTGELFF. The CDR3 coding sequence is TGTGCCAGCAGGTACCTCCCGGGGGACAACACCGGGGAGCTGTTTTTT.

This clone occurred once. This chain links TRBV6-6 with TRBJ1-1; no definite D call. V was pared by 4 bases and J by 4 bases, with 19 bases between. This CDR3 has 16 amino acids. CDR1 is MNHNY and CDR2 is SVGAGI in the germline V gene (reference sequence). Here the CDR3 reads CASSSSPHGAATEAFF. DNA of the CDR3: TGTGCCAGCAGTTCCTCCCCCCATGGCGCGGCCACTGAAGCTTTCTTT.

DNA of the CDR3: TGTGCCTGGAGTGAGTTACCGGGTCAGGGCTACACCTTC. Residues: CAWSELPGQGYTF. The chain is built from TRBV30 and TRBJ1-2; D is ambiguous. This CDR3 region has 13 residues. V lost 1 base and J lost 8, with 14 bases in between. Germline CDR1 reads GTSNPN; CDR2 reads SVGIG (reference sequence).

The chain carries TRBV4-1 and TRBJ2-7; D call uncertain. The V gene lost 0 bases and the J gene lost 6 bases, with 15 bases spanning the gap. The CDR3 is 15 residues long. CDR1 is MGHRA, CDR2 YSYEKL, per germline. For the CDR3, the DNA is TGCGCCAGCAGCCAAGAAACCGTCCACGGGTTCGAGCAGTACTTC. As protein: CASSQETVHGFEQYF.

The chain is built from TRBV6-5 and TRBJ2-5; 8 nucleotides align to TRBD2. The trim removed 3 bases at V and 4 bases at J, leaving 10 bases unmatched. This CDR3 has 16 residues. Germline CDR1 MNHEY, CDR2 SVGAGI. The CDR3 spells CASSYSLGTRGETQYF. CDR3 nucleotide sequence: TGTGCCAGCAGTTATTCCCTTGGGACTAGGGGAGAGACCCAGTACTTC.

CDR3 sequence reads: CASRPTTGAGETQYF. CDR3 bases: TGTGCCAGCAGGCCTACGACAGGGGCTGGCGAGACCCAGTACTTC. This chain joins TRBV2 and TRBJ2-5, with TRBD1 matching over 8 bases. The CDR3 covers 15 residues. V was pared by 6 bases and J by 5 bases, with 11 bases of the junction left unmatched. Germline loops: CDR1 SNHLY, CDR2 FYNNEI.

The V call is TRBV7-2, the J call TRBJ2-1, with 8 bases identical to TRBD2. In germline, CDR1 is SGHTA, CDR2 FQGNSA. Trimming removed 1 base from V and 7 bases from J; junction bases left unmatched: 15. The CDR3 extends over 18 amino acids. This CDR3 reads CASSLVPSGPSNGNEQFF. The CDR3, as DNA: TGTGCCAGCAGCTTAGTTCCTAGCGGGCCTTCGAACGGGAATGAGCAGTTCTTC.